The 8 T cell receptor beta chains presented below share a single source sample, sequenced in a study of blood T cell repertoires in COVID-19. This table comes from immunoSEQ multiplex PCR, and its TCRdb copy is limited to in-frame clones, with some not included. This table holds approximately 120,000 clones, under 90% found once. The sequenced material came from peripheral blood. Receptors were obtained from a woman between 50 and 59 years old with acute or convalescent COVID-19.

J is TRBJ2-1 and V is TRBV5-6; D might be TRBD2 (5 bases). V was pared by 4 bases and J by 10 bases, with 15 bases between. Germline lookup yields CDR1 SGHDT and CDR2 YYEEEE. The CDR3 is made up of 13 amino acids. CDR3 residues: CASSPYTSSEQFF. For the CDR3, the DNA is TGTGCCAGCAGCCCCTACACTAGTTCGGAGCAGTTCTTC.

J is TRBJ2-7 and V is TRBV11-2; 8 bases align to TRBD1. CDR3 length: 15 residues. Germline V gives CDR1 SGHAT, CDR2 FQNNGV. The V and J ends lost 5 bases and 0 bases, in that order; junction bases with no gene match: 6. CDR3 amino acids: CASSLGQANSYEQYF. The CDR3 DNA follows: TGTGCCAGCAGCCTGGGACAGGCAAACTCCTACGAGCAGTACTTC. The full variable domain, rest sourced from reference TRBV11-2 and TRBJ2-7, is EAGVAQSPRYKIIEKRQSVAFWCNPISGHATLYWYQQILGQGPKLLIQFQNNGVVDDSQLPKDRFSAERLKGVDSTLKIQPAKLEDSAVYLCASSLGQANSYEQYFGPGTRLTVT.

CDR3 nucleotide sequence: TGCGCCAGCAGCTTGGAGTCCTGGACAGGGGGCTTGGGCTACACCTTC. It specifies CASSLESWTGGLGYTF. This chain uses TRBV5-1 with TRBJ1-2; 11 bases agree with TRBD1. This CDR3 contains 16 residues. The V and J ends lost 0 bases and 8 bases, in that order; junction bases with no gene match: 9. Germline CDR1 reads SGHRS; CDR2 reads YFSETQ.

This clone was seen a few times. The rearrangement uses TRBV7-2 and TRBJ2-3; no clear D. The CDR3 is 14 residues long. The V gene's germline CDR1 is SGHTA and CDR2 FQGNSA. With 7 bases removed from V and 1 base from J, the gap between germline ends came to 12 bases. This CDR3 reads CASTLTVGTDTQYF. The CDR3 coding sequence is TGTGCCAGCACCTTGACTGTTGGCACAGATACGCAGTATTTT.

The V call is TRBV15, the J call TRBJ1-1, with TRBD1 matching 7 bases. The junction had 2 bases not matched to a gene; V was cut back by 0 bases and J by 1 base. In germline, CDR1 is LNHNV, CDR2 YYDKDF (reference sequence). The CDR3 is made up of 15 amino acids. This CDR3 is CATSRDQGGNTEAFF. CDR3 in DNA: TGTGCCACCAGCAGAGACCAGGGGGGGAACACTGAAGCTTTCTTT.

This chain links TRBV24-1 with TRBJ2-3; 7 nucleotides match TRBD2. This CDR3 is built from 15 residues. V trimming: 3 bases; J trimming: 0 bases; junction bases outside the gene matches: 2. In germline, CDR1 is KGHDR, CDR2 SFDVKD. The CDR3 nucleotides read TGTGCCACCAGTGATCAGGGACTAAGCACAGATACGCAGTATTTT. This sequence encodes CATSDQGLSTDTQYF.

The chain is built from TRBV18 and TRBJ1-4, with 8 bases that match TRBD1. With V trimmed by 5 bases and J by 4 bases, 6 bases remained unmatched. The CDR3 runs to 15 residues. Germline CDR1 reads KGHSH; CDR2 reads LQKENI. CDR3 loop: CASSARQGFNEKLFF. The DNA of the CDR3 is TGTGCCAGCTCAGCACGACAGGGGTTTAATGAAAAACTGTTTTTT.

The chain links TRBV5-4 to TRBJ1-2; 9 nucleotides line up with TRBD1. The CDR3 is made up of 15 amino acids. After removal of 3 bases from V and 4 bases from J, the junction contained 7 bases not matched to a gene. Germline-derived CDR1 and CDR2 are SGHNT and YYREEE (reference sequence). The CDR3 DNA reads as TGTGCCAGCAGCTCCGTACAGGGGGCCTCCTATGGCTACACCTTC. Amino acids: CASSSVQGASYGYTF.